This TCR beta chain originates from a study of somatic mutations in cytotoxic T cells in rheumatoid arthritis. Sequencing was performed with immunoSEQ multiplex PCR; in TCRdb, only in-frame clones are kept and a portion is missing. Among some 35,000 clones listed, under 90% were seen once. Study conclusions and caveats: Relative to age-matched healthy controls, rheumatoid arthritis patients did not differ significantly in CD8+ T-cell clonality.

In the case of this clone: Its antigen is still unknown.

This CDR3 contains 15 residues. V gave up 4 bases and J gave up 2 bases; unmatched junction bases: 6. Germline V gives CDR1 ENHRY, CDR2 SYGVKD. The genes are TRBV10-3 and TRBJ2-7; TRBD1 matches at 9 bases. Material for sequencing was CD8+ T cells sorted from blood. This clonotype was obtained from a man aged 40-49 years in good health. The CDR3 protein is CAISVAGQGTYEQYF. The CDR3 nucleotides read TGTGCCATCAGTGTGGCGGGACAGGGCACCTACGAGCAGTACTTC.